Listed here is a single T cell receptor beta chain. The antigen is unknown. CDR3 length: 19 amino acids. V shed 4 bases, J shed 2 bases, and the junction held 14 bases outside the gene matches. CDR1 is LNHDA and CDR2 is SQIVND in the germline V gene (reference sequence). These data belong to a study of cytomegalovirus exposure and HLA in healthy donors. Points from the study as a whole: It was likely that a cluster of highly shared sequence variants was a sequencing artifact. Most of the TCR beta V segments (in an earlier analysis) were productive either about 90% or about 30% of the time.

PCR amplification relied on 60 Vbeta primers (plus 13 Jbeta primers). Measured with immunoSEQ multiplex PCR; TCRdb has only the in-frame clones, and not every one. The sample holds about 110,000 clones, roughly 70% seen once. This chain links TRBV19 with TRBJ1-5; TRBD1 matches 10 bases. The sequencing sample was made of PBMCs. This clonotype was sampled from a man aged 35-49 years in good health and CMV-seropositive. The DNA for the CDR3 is TGTGCCAGTAGTAGAACCGGGACAGGGGTCTGGCGGGGCAATCAGCCCCAGCATTTT. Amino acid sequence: CASSRTGTGVWRGNQPQHF.